These 17 T cell receptor beta chains share one sample of origin, sequenced in a study of blood T cell repertoires in COVID-19. This table comes from immunoSEQ multiplex PCR, and its TCRdb copy is limited to in-frame clones, with some not included. The data contain 140,000 to 150,000 clones, about nine tenths of them singletons. The sample taken for sequencing was peripheral blood. These receptors were obtained from a man aged 80 or over with acute or convalescent COVID-19.

This clone appeared a few times. The rearrangement uses TRBV19 and TRBJ1-2; D might be TRBD1 (5 bases). Germline values: CDR1 LNHDA, CDR2 SQIVND (reference sequence). V was trimmed by 1 base and J by 7 bases, leaving 13 bases between them. The CDR3 consists of 14 residues. The CDR3 coding sequence is TGTGCCAGTAGTATAGCGGCAGGGTTGAGTGGCTACACCTTC. Protein product: CASSIAAGLSGYTF.

The rearrangement joins TRBV6-1 to TRBJ2-5; 16 nucleotides line up with TRBD2. From germline, CDR1 is MNHNS and CDR2 SASEGT. The trim removed 3 bases at V and 6 bases at J, leaving 4 bases unmatched. The CDR3 is 16 amino acids. The CDR3 loop is CASSEGLAGGQQTQYF. The DNA for the CDR3 is TGTGCCAGCAGTGAGGGACTAGCGGGGGGGCAGCAGACCCAGTACTTC.

The chain has TRBV2 and TRBJ1-2, with D maybe TRBD1 (6 bases). Germline-derived CDR1 and CDR2 are SNHLY and FYNNEI. The CDR3 length is 15 residues. Deletions cut 5 bases from V and 6 bases from J, with 19 bases between. The CDR3 is CASSKSTGRTDGYTF. The DNA for the CDR3 is TGTGCCAGCAGTAAATCGACAGGCAGGACGGATGGCTACACCTTC.

The chain carries TRBV5-1 and TRBJ2-1; D might be TRBD1 (6 bases). From germline, CDR1 is SGHRS and CDR2 YFSETQ. Deletions cut 6 bases from V and 6 bases from J, with 16 bases between. This CDR3 contains 14 residues. The CDR3 DNA follows: TGCGCCAGCACCTTCGGGGACACCCTCAATGAGCAGTTCTTC. It is translated as CASTFGDTLNEQFF.

This CDR3 is CASSLYRGANEKLFF. The CDR3 DNA reads as TGTGCCAGCAGCTTATACAGGGGGGCTAATGAAAAACTGTTTTTT. The chain employs TRBV5-6 and TRBJ1-4; 8 bases line up with TRBD1. This CDR3 comprises 15 residues. CDR1 is SGHDT and CDR2 is YYEEEE in the germline V gene. Losses at the gene ends were 2 bases for V and 3 bases for J; bases not matched to a gene: 3.

The V call is TRBV21-1, the J call TRBJ2-4; the table calls TRBD1, which could not be checked here. TRBV21-1 is assigned pseudogene status. The CDR3 is made up of 15 amino acids. CDR3 region: CASSKDRIAKNIQYF. The CDR3 DNA reads TGTGCCAGCAGCAAAGACAGGATAGCCAAAAACATTCAGTACTTC.

The chain employs TRBV5-6 and TRBJ2-2, with 7 positions matching TRBD1. The CDR3 runs to 15 residues. Trimming took 4 bases from V and 6 from J; bases not matched to a gene: 9. CDR1 is SGHDT and CDR2 is YYEEEE in the germline V gene. The CDR3 DNA reads TGTGCCAGCAGCGTAAAGACAGGGCCGGCCGGGGAGCTGTTTTTT. Its protein is CASSVKTGPAGELFF.

The gene calls are TRBV27 and TRBJ1-2; 7 positions match TRBD1. The CDR3 covers 15 residues. Germline V gene sequence: CDR1 MNHEY, CDR2 SMNVEV (reference sequence). V shed 3 bases and J 6 bases; nucleotides not matched to a gene: 10. CDR3: CASSFRTGRQDGYTF. The CDR3 bases are TGTGCCAGCAGTTTCAGGACAGGACGTCAGGATGGCTACACCTTC.

The V call is TRBV28, the J call TRBJ1-2, with 9 bases aligning to TRBD1. CDR3 length: 15 residues. CDR1 MDHEN and CDR2 SYDVKM come from the germline V gene. The trim removed 2 bases at V and 4 bases at J, leaving 5 bases unmatched. For the CDR3, the DNA is TGTGCCAGCAGTTTAGGGACGACAGGGGGCTATGGCTACACCTTC. Translating it yields CASSLGTTGGYGYTF.

There are a few counts of this clone. The chain uses TRBV14 and TRBJ1-2; TRBD1 matches at 7 bases. The CDR3 length is 15 residues. Germline values: CDR1 SGHDN, CDR2 FVKESK. V shed 4 bases and J 7 bases; nucleotides not matched to a gene: 12. CDR3 residues: CASSRQGGERSGYTF. The DNA for the CDR3 is TGTGCCAGCAGCCGGCAAGGGGGCGAAAGGAGTGGCTACACCTTC.

The chain uses TRBV18 and TRBJ2-1; 7 nucleotides line up with TRBD1. CDR1 and CDR2 (germline): KGHSH, LQKENI. V trimming: 6 bases; J trimming: 5 bases; junction bases outside the gene matches: 13. This CDR3 has 16 amino acids. The CDR3 coding sequence is TGTGCCAGCTCCCACAGTTCGGGACAGAACAACAATGAGCAGTTCTTC. Translated, it gives CASSHSSGQNNNEQFF.

This rearrangement joins TRBV19 to TRBJ1-5, with 7 bases aligning to TRBD1. V lost 2 bases to trimming and J lost 6 bases; unmatched junction nucleotides: 10. The CDR3 contains 16 residues. Germline CDR1 and CDR2: LNHDA and SQIVND (reference sequence). Here the CDR3 reads CASSIINRGNSQPQHF. In DNA form, the CDR3 reads TGTGCCAGTAGTATAATAAACAGGGGAAATAGTCAGCCCCAGCATTTT.

DNA for the CDR3: TGCGCCAGCAGTGTAGAAGTCACCGGGGAGCTGTTTTTT. This encodes CASSVEVTGELFF. V and J are TRBV10-1 and TRBJ2-2, with no clear D. CDR1 and CDR2 (germline): WNHNN, SYGVQD (reference sequence). This CDR3 comprises 13 residues. Trimming took off 4 bases at V and 4 bases at J, with 7 bases between the two ends.

This clone was seen a single time. V gene TRBV5-1 combines with J gene TRBJ2-1; no reliable D call. CDR3 length: 12 amino acids. The V end lost 4 bases, the J end lost 9 bases, and 11 bases lay between the germline ends. Germline V gene data show CDR1 as SGHRS and CDR2 as YFSETQ. CDR3 protein: CASSPSVGEQFF. The DNA of the CDR3 is TGCGCCAGCAGCCCAAGCGTGGGTGAGCAGTTCTTC.

CDR3 sequence: CASSLDGQGDTGELFF. Here the CDR3 DNA reads TGCGCCAGCAGCTTGGATGGACAGGGAGACACCGGGGAGCTGTTTTTT. The chain has TRBV5-1 and TRBJ2-2; 8 bases agree with TRBD1. The V gene end was trimmed by 0 bases and the J gene end by 3 bases; junction bases not matched to a gene: 4. From germline, CDR1 is SGHRS and CDR2 YFSETQ. The CDR3 loop spans 16 amino acids.

This chain joins TRBV2 and TRBJ2-7; D might be TRBD2 (7 bases). CDR1 and CDR2 from the germline V gene are SNHLY and FYNNEI. Between the trimmed V and J ends, which lost 7 bases and 5 bases, there was a span of 18 bases. The CDR3 length is 14 residues. CDR3 region: CASNRGGSGDEQYF. CDR3 nucleotide sequence: TGTGCCAGCAATCGCGGGGGCTCAGGGGACGAGCAGTACTTC.

The chain combines TRBV20-1 with TRBJ2-7, with 7 positions matching TRBD2. J was trimmed by 4 bases and V by 3 bases; bases with no gene match: 6. This CDR3 spans 13 amino acids. Germline loops: CDR1 DFQATT, CDR2 SNEGSKA (reference sequence). The CDR3 region has the DNA TGCAGTGCTAGTGGGCTAGCGGATTACGAGCAGTACTTC. Protein: CSASGLADYEQYF.